This T cell receptor beta chain is from a study of monozygotic twins with inflammatory bowel disease. Following a re-call of the 5' RACE reads, TCRdb has one entry per CDR3 protein and lacks DNA. Its table records around 450,000 distinct CDR3 sequences. This clonotype was obtained from a human donor with ulcerative colitis or Crohn's disease, or a healthy co-twin of an affected twin (not recorded which). The sample comprised blood.

CDR3 sequence: CSVSGQGHGYTF. The chain is built from TRBV29-1 and TRBJ1-2; the D call of TRBD1 rests on TCRdb alone, since no DNA is present to check it. This CDR3 spans 12 amino acids. Germline loops: CDR1 SQVTM, CDR2 ANQGSEA.